One and the same sample provided the 5 T cell receptor beta chains below, sequenced in a study of T-cell memory formation after mild COVID-19. TCRdb independently ran MiXCR on the 5' RACE reads; one entry per CDR3 protein. The sample holds roughly 100,000 distinct CDR3 sequences; 9.5% to 15% are singletons and the top ten take 27%. The sequenced sample was PBMCs or a T cell subset sorted from them (not recorded which). These receptors were obtained from an adult woman who had mild COVID-19 (a few samples of this study predate the infection). Cell type and time point are not known.

The J gene is TRBJ2-7, the V gene TRBV12-3 or TRBV12-4, with D tentatively TRBD2 (5 bases). V lost 3 bases to trimming and J lost 1 base, with 10 bases between them. CDR3 length: 14 amino acids. The chain's CDR3 is CASSFGGQSYEQYF. CDR3 bases: TGTGCCAGCAGTTTCGGAGGTCAGTCCTACGAGCAGTACTTC.

The chain is built from TRBV21-1 and TRBJ2-7; TRBD1, the table's D call, was not compared with the DNA. TRBV21-1 is labeled a pseudogene. This CDR3 is 15 amino acids long. CDR3 coding DNA: TGTGCCAGCAGCTCCTCCGGGGGCAGGTGGATTGGGCAGTACTTC. It translates to CASSSSGGRWIGQYF.

This clonotype was seen a few times. This CDR3 reads CSVEQGLGETQYF. In DNA, the CDR3 is TGCAGCGTTGAACAGGGCCTGGGAGAGACCCAGTACTTC. The chain carries TRBV29-1 and TRBJ2-5; possible D gene TRBD1, 5 bases. The V gene lost 2 bases and the J gene lost 4 bases, with 11 bases spanning the gap. CDR1 SQVTM and CDR2 ANQGSEA come from the germline V gene. The CDR3 has 13 residues.

This clonotype has more than one count but fewer than ten. As DNA, the CDR3 is TGTGCCAGCAGCTTGTTTGTAGGGGGATACTATGGCTACACCTTC. Translated, it gives CASSLFVGGYYGYTF. The chain employs TRBV5-6 and TRBJ1-2; D might be TRBD1 (6 bases). This CDR3 has 15 amino acids. Trimming left V 1 base short and J 3 bases short, with 13 bases between. CDR1 is SGHDT and CDR2 is YYEEEE in the germline V gene.

The chain links TRBV7-8 to TRBJ2-1, with D hard to call. The CDR3 covers 14 residues. The germline CDR1 and CDR2 sequences are SGHVS and FQNEAQ. V lost 0 bases and J lost 8, with 11 bases in between. The CDR3 reads CASSLAPRTHEQFF. DNA of the CDR3: TGTGCCAGCAGCTTAGCTCCACGGACCCATGAGCAGTTCTTC.